This is a list of T cell receptor beta chains from one sample in a study of blood T cells in healthy people across ages. TCRdb independently ran MiXCR on the 5' RACE reads; one entry per CDR3 protein. The sample yields about 1,500,000 distinct CDR3 sequences, 42% seen once. Source material: blood. All receptors come from a woman under 30 in good health. The CDR3 runs from the conserved cysteine through the conserved F or W. D genes are given only for firm matches. Size values are once, few and many counts, or a class for expanded clones, and some rows have none.

J gene: TRBJ1-2; clone size: -; D gene: -; V gene: TRBV27; CDR3 DNA: TGTGCCAGCAACCCCATAGGCCCAGGGTTGGGAGCTAACTATGGCTACACCTTC; CDR3 protein: CASNPIGPGLGANYGYTF
J gene: TRBJ1-5; clone size: -; D gene: TRBD1; V gene: TRBV28; CDR3 DNA: TGTGCCAGCAGCCCCGCAGGGGGAGGGGATCAGCCCCAGCATTTT; CDR3 protein: CASSPAGGGDQPQHF
J gene: TRBJ1-1; clone size: -; D gene: -; V gene: TRBV20-1; CDR3 DNA: TGCAGTGCCCCAGGCAGGGGATCGAACACTGAAGCTTTCTTT; CDR3 protein: CSAPGRGSNTEAFF
J gene: TRBJ1-2; clone size: -; D gene: TRBD1; V gene: TRBV24-1; CDR3 DNA: TGTGCCACCAGTGATGCGGACAGGCCTTATGGCTACACCTTC; CDR3 protein: CATSDADRPYGYTF
J gene: TRBJ2-1; clone size: -; D gene: TRBD1; V gene: TRBV6-5; CDR3 DNA: TGTGCCAGCAGTTACCAGGACAGGGGGCACAATGAGCAGTTCTTC; CDR3 protein: CASSYQDRGHNEQFF
J gene: TRBJ2-6; clone size: -; D gene: -; V gene: TRBV14; CDR3 DNA: TGTGCCAGCAGCCGAGATTTCGTCAGGGGCGCCATCTCTGGGGCCACCGTCCTGACTTTC; CDR3 protein: CASSRDFVRGAISGATVLTF
J gene: TRBJ1-2; clone size: -; D gene: -; V gene: TRBV4-1; CDR3 DNA: TGCGCCAGCAGCCAAGTAACAGTGGGGGGGATTGGCTACACCTTC; CDR3 protein: CASSQVTVGGIGYTF
J gene: TRBJ2-7; clone size: -; D gene: -; V gene: TRBV5-1; CDR3 DNA: TGCGCCAGCAGGGCCGAGGGACAACCACTCTACGAGCAGTACTTC; CDR3 protein: CASRAEGQPLYEQYF
J gene: TRBJ2-7; clone size: -; D gene: -; V gene: TRBV30; CDR3 DNA: TGTGCCTGGAGTGAGGGGCTAGGGACCTACGAGCAGTACTTC; CDR3 protein: CAWSEGLGTYEQYF
J gene: TRBJ2-3; clone size: once; D gene: -; V gene: TRBV11-2; CDR3 DNA: TGTGCCAGCAGCTTAGTTGTTTTGGCGGCAGATACGCAGTATTTT; CDR3 protein: CASSLVVLAADTQYF
J gene: TRBJ2-5; clone size: -; D gene: TRBD1; V gene: TRBV4-1; CDR3 DNA: TGCGCCAGCAGCCAAGACGTCGGGACAGGGGGAAATGAGCAGTACTTC; CDR3 protein: CASSQDVGTGGNEQYF
J gene: TRBJ2-3; clone size: -; D gene: TRBD2; V gene: TRBV7-7; CDR3 DNA: TGTGCCAGCAGCTTGGGGACTAGCGGGACCGCAGATACGCAGTATTTT; CDR3 protein: CASSLGTSGTADTQYF
J gene: TRBJ1-1; clone size: -; D gene: -; V gene: TRBV12-3/TRBV12-4; CDR3 DNA: TGTGCCAGCAGTTTAGATCTAGGGCGGAACACTGAAGCTTTCTTT; CDR3 protein: CASSLDLGRNTEAFF
J gene: TRBJ2-3; clone size: -; D gene: -; V gene: TRBV7-6; CDR3 DNA: TGTGCCAGCAGCTTGGTTGGCGGGACCGGCACAGATACGCAGTATTTT; CDR3 protein: CASSLVGGTGTDTQYF
J gene: TRBJ1-2; clone size: -; D gene: -; V gene: TRBV20-1; CDR3 DNA: TGCAGTGCTAGGTCCCCCTTTACAGGGTCAAGTGGCTACACCTTC; CDR3 protein: CSARSPFTGSSGYTF
J gene: TRBJ2-6; clone size: few; D gene: -; V gene: TRBV2; CDR3 DNA: TGTGCCAGCAACCAGGCTGGGTACAAAAGCTCTGGGGCCAACGTCCTGACTTTC; CDR3 protein: CASNQAGYKSSGANVLTF
J gene: TRBJ2-7; clone size: few; D gene: -; V gene: TRBV20-1; CDR3 DNA: TGCAGTGCTAGAGCACCCACAGGGGGGGGCAATTACGAGCAGTACTTC; CDR3 protein: CSARAPTGGGNYEQYF
J gene: TRBJ2-7; clone size: -; D gene: TRBD1; V gene: TRBV27; CDR3 DNA: TGTGCCAGCAGTTTAGTGACAGGGAACAGGAGCGAGCAGTACTTC; CDR3 protein: CASSLVTGNRSEQYF
J gene: TRBJ2-5; clone size: once; D gene: TRBD2; V gene: TRBV20-1; CDR3 DNA: TGCAGTGCCGGGGGGACTAGCGCAGAGACCCAGTACTTC; CDR3 protein: CSAGGTSAETQYF
J gene: TRBJ2-3; clone size: few; D gene: -; V gene: TRBV4-1; CDR3 DNA: TGCGCCAGCAGCCGGCCGACTCGTCCCCCTGGAGGGCATCATAGCACAGATACGCAGTATTTT; CDR3 protein: CASSRPTRPPGGHHSTDTQYF
J gene: TRBJ2-7; clone size: -; D gene: -; V gene: TRBV5-5; CDR3 DNA: TGTGCCAGCAGCCCGGTTAGGGGGGGGAACGAGCAGTACTTC; CDR3 protein: CASSPVRGGNEQYF
J gene: TRBJ1-2; clone size: -; D gene: TRBD1; V gene: TRBV12-5; CDR3 DNA: TGTGCTAGTGGTTTGATCAGGGGGGATAACTATGGCTACACCTTC; CDR3 protein: CASGLIRGDNYGYTF
J gene: TRBJ1-4; clone size: -; D gene: TRBD1; V gene: TRBV20-1; CDR3 DNA: TGCAGTGCTAAAAATTCCGGGACAGGGGATGAAAAACTGTTTTTT; CDR3 protein: CSAKNSGTGDEKLFF
J gene: TRBJ2-5; clone size: many; D gene: -; V gene: TRBV20-1; CDR3 DNA: TGCAGTGCTAGGAATAGCGGTGAAGAGACCCAGTACTTC; CDR3 protein: CSARNSGEETQYF
J gene: TRBJ1-4; clone size: few; D gene: TRBD1; V gene: TRBV12-3/TRBV12-4; CDR3 DNA: TGTGCCAGCACTAAATGGGACAGAAAGCGGGCAACTAATGAAAAACTGTTTTTT; CDR3 protein: CASTKWDRKRATNEKLFF
J gene: TRBJ2-5; clone size: -; D gene: TRBD2; V gene: TRBV9; CDR3 DNA: TGTGCCAGCAGTCTTAGGACTAGCGTCCAAGAGACCCAGTACTTC; CDR3 protein: CASSLRTSVQETQYF
J gene: TRBJ2-4; clone size: many; D gene: -; V gene: TRBV6-5; CDR3 DNA: TGTGCCAGCAGTTACTGGAAGGCAGCCAGCGGGTCCAAAAACATTCAGTACTTC; CDR3 protein: CASSYWKAASGSKNIQYF
J gene: TRBJ1-6; clone size: -; D gene: -; V gene: TRBV3-1; CDR3 DNA: TGTGCCAGCAGCCAAGCGGGAGGGTATAATTCACCCCCCCACTTT; CDR3 protein: CASSQAGGYNSPPHF
J gene: TRBJ2-5; clone size: -; D gene: -; V gene: TRBV28; CDR3 DNA: TGTGCCAGCAGTGGCCGGGTACCCCCGACGGAGACCCAGTACTTC; CDR3 protein: CASSGRVPPTETQYF
J gene: TRBJ2-1; clone size: few; D gene: TRBD2; V gene: TRBV4-1; CDR3 DNA: TGCGCCAGCAGCCAGGGCGGGACTAGCGGAGACAATGAGCAGTTCTTC; CDR3 protein: CASSQGGTSGDNEQFF
J gene: TRBJ2-3; clone size: many; D gene: TRBD1; V gene: TRBV10-3; CDR3 DNA: TGTGCCATCAGTGAGTCGATCTCGACAGGGTACACAGATACGCAGTATTTT; CDR3 protein: CAISESISTGYTDTQYF
J gene: TRBJ2-2; clone size: -; D gene: -; V gene: TRBV7-2; CDR3 DNA: TGTGCCAGCAGCGCACAGAACACCGGGGAGCTGTTTTTT; CDR3 protein: CASSAQNTGELFF
J gene: TRBJ1-1; clone size: -; D gene: TRBD1; V gene: TRBV12-3/TRBV12-4; CDR3 DNA: TGTGCCAGCAGGGGACAGGGGGGCCACACTGAAGCTTTCTTT; CDR3 protein: CASRGQGGHTEAFF
J gene: TRBJ1-1; clone size: few; D gene: -; V gene: TRBV5-1; CDR3 DNA: TGCGCCAGCAGCTTGGCAGGGACCCTTGGCACTGAAGCTTTCTTT; CDR3 protein: CASSLAGTLGTEAFF
J gene: TRBJ2-1; clone size: -; D gene: TRBD2; V gene: TRBV5-1; CDR3 DNA: TGCGCCGGCAGCTTGGTCTTCGGGACTAGCGGGAGACTAGGGCTCAATGAGCAGTTCTTC; CDR3 protein: CAGSLVFGTSGRLGLNEQFF
J gene: TRBJ2-3; clone size: few; D gene: -; V gene: TRBV21-1; CDR3 DNA: TGTGCCAGCGGGGACTGCCTAGAGACGCAGTATTTT; CDR3 protein: CASGDCLETQYF
J gene: TRBJ1-1; clone size: -; D gene: TRBD1; V gene: TRBV2; CDR3 DNA: TGTGCCAGCAGCGACAGGGGATGGGGCACTGAAGCTTTCTTT; CDR3 protein: CASSDRGWGTEAFF
J gene: TRBJ1-4; clone size: -; D gene: TRBD1; V gene: TRBV12-3/TRBV12-4; CDR3 DNA: TGTGCCAGCACACCGGGAGGGACAGGGAGTGAAAAACTGTTTTTT; CDR3 protein: CASTPGGTGSEKLFF
J gene: TRBJ2-4; clone size: -; D gene: TRBD2; V gene: TRBV6-4; CDR3 DNA: TGTGCCGGACCTCGGGGGGGCTCGGACAAAAACATTCAGTACTTC; CDR3 protein: CAGPRGGSDKNIQYF
J gene: TRBJ2-2; clone size: -; D gene: -; V gene: TRBV28; CDR3 DNA: TGTGCCAGCAGCTGGCAGGGGCCCGGGGAGCTGTTTTTT; CDR3 protein: CASSWQGPGELFF
J gene: TRBJ2-7; clone size: -; D gene: TRBD2; V gene: TRBV9; CDR3 DNA: TGTGCCAGCAGCGTAGGGCTAGCGGGCTTCAGCTCCTACGAGCAGTACTTC; CDR3 protein: CASSVGLAGFSSYEQYF
J gene: TRBJ1-4; clone size: -; D gene: TRBD1; V gene: TRBV4-1; CDR3 DNA: TGCGCCAGCAGTCAGACAGGGAAAGGGAGACTCCTTAATGAAAAACTGTTTTTT; CDR3 protein: CASSQTGKGRLLNEKLFF
J gene: TRBJ1-2; clone size: few; D gene: TRBD1; V gene: TRBV20-1; CDR3 DNA: TGCAGTGCTAGAGCTACAGGGGTCAACTATGGCTACACCTTC; CDR3 protein: CSARATGVNYGYTF
J gene: TRBJ2-1; clone size: few; D gene: TRBD2; V gene: TRBV20-1; CDR3 DNA: TGCAGTGCCCCGACTAGCGGGGGGAGTTGGGAGCAGTTCTTC; CDR3 protein: CSAPTSGGSWEQFF
J gene: TRBJ1-1; clone size: -; D gene: -; V gene: TRBV6-6; CDR3 DNA: TGTGCCAGCAGTACCCAATTCGGGGGGGCTGAAGCTTTCTTT; CDR3 protein: CASSTQFGGAEAFF
J gene: TRBJ1-6; clone size: -; D gene: -; V gene: TRBV7-2; CDR3 DNA: TGTGCCAGCAGCTTAGGAGGCGGGGGCCCCCTTTATTCACCCCTCCACTTT; CDR3 protein: CASSLGGGGPLYSPLHF
J gene: TRBJ2-7; clone size: -; D gene: -; V gene: TRBV6-5; CDR3 DNA: TGTGCCAGCAGTTGGCAGGGCAGAGGGTCTGAGCAGTACTTC; CDR3 protein: CASSWQGRGSEQYF
J gene: TRBJ2-1; clone size: -; D gene: TRBD2; V gene: TRBV3-1; CDR3 DNA: TGTGCCAGCAGCCAACGAAGAACTAGCGGGAGGGCCGGAGAGCAGTTCTTC; CDR3 protein: CASSQRRTSGRAGEQFF
J gene: TRBJ2-4; clone size: -; D gene: TRBD2; V gene: TRBV12-3/TRBV12-4; CDR3 DNA: TGTGCCAGCAGTTGGTTCCGGACTAGCGGCCCAAACATTCAGTACTTC; CDR3 protein: CASSWFRTSGPNIQYF
J gene: TRBJ2-1; clone size: -; D gene: -; V gene: TRBV2; CDR3 DNA: TGTGCCAGCGAAGGGGACTTCCTATACAATGAGCAGTTCTTC; CDR3 protein: CASEGDFLYNEQFF
J gene: TRBJ2-5; clone size: few; D gene: -; V gene: TRBV21-1; CDR3 DNA: TGTGCCAGCAGCCCCCAGGGGTCTCGGTGGGAGACCCAGTACTTC; CDR3 protein: CASSPQGSRWETQYF